This T cell receptor beta chain was observed in a study of T cell repertoires in cytomegalovirus infection. Whole-study context: Public TCR beta signatures were indicative of both CMV infection and a matching HLA type.

On this clonotype itself: Its antigen remains unknown. A junction boundary mismatches the germline segment, possibly from a read error.

Per germline, CDR1 MNHEY and CDR2 SMNVEV (reference sequence). The CDR3 has 15 amino acids. Study observations and caveats: Cumulative frequency of public TCR beta families picked out carriers of CMV plus the relevant HLA. CMV-specific TCR beta clonotypes restricted by HLA-C were the ones dominating the ex vivo response.

TCRdb re-analysed the reads in MiXCR, keeping a single row per CDR3 protein. The data hold about 450,000 distinct CDR3 sequences, with approximately 32% observed a single time. The chain is built from TRBV27 and TRBJ1-1; the D gene is possibly TRBD1 (6 bases). The TCR comes from a human donor in good health (CMV status not recorded). Some clones in this sample may be carry-over from other donors' samples. The material sequenced was PBMCs. CDR3: CDSSFTGGRVLEAFF. DNA for the CDR3: TGTGACAGCAGTTTTACGGGGGGCAGGGTCCTTGAAGCTTTCTTT.